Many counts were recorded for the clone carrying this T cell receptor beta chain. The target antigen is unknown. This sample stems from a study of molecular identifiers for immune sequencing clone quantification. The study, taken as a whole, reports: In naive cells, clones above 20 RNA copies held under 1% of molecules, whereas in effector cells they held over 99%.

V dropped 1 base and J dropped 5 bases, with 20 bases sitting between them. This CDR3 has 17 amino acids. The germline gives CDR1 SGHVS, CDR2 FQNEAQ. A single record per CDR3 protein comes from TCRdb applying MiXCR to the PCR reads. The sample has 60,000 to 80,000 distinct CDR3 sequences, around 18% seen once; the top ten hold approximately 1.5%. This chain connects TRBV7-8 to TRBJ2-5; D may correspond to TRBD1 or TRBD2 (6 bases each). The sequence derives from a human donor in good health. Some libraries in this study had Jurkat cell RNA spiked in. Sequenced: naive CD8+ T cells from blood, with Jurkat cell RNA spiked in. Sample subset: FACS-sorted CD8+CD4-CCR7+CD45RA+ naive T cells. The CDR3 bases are TGTGCCAGCAGCTTAGTACCGGAGGGGATTCAGGGGGAGACCCAGTACTTC. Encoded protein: CASSLVPEGIQGETQYF.